These 32 T cell receptor beta chains came from one sample sequenced in a study of T cells in Graves' hyperthyroidism and ophthalmopathy. Researchers took RNA transcripts and amplified the TCR beta CDR3 regions from them. In the first-round RT-PCR of the TCR CDR3, the HTBI primer set was used. Using its own MiXCR run on the multiplex PCR reads, TCRdb lists one record per CDR3 protein. The sample shows about 640,000 distinct CDR3 sequences, less than 25% of them seen only once. The sequenced sample was blood. Source of these receptors: a man aged 25-45 years with Graves' ophthalmopathy.

This chain links TRBV7-2 with TRBJ2-3; D call uncertain. The CDR3 has 14 amino acids. Germline CDR1 and CDR2: SGHTA and FQGNSA. V lost 3 bases and J 10 bases, leaving 17 bases between the germline ends. CDR3 bases: TGTGCCAGCAGCTTCACTGGGCAGGAATTGGCGCAGTATTTT. Its protein is CASSFTGQELAQYF.

The chain employs TRBV4-3 and TRBJ2-1; unclear D gene. Germline CDR1 is LGHNA and CDR2 is YSLEER. Trimming removed 1 base at V and 2 bases at J, with 9 bases between. This CDR3 has 15 amino acids. In DNA, the CDR3 is TGCGCCAGCAGCCAAGTAGTTATCCCCTACAATGAGCAGTTCTTC. Its translation is CASSQVVIPYNEQFF.

This clonotype was seen a few times. V gene TRBV6-1 combines with J gene TRBJ2-7; 8 bases agree with TRBD2. J was trimmed by 2 bases and V by 6 bases; bases with no gene match: 9. CDR1 is MNHNS and CDR2 is SASEGT in the germline V gene. The CDR3 totals 15 residues. The CDR3 here is CASSPGLARPYEQYF. The CDR3 DNA reads as TGTGCCAGCAGCCCCGGACTAGCACGCCCCTACGAGCAGTACTTC.

The chain combines TRBV9 with TRBJ2-5; D is possibly TRBD2 (6 bases). The germline gives CDR1 SGDLS, CDR2 YYNGEE. The CDR3 is made up of 13 amino acids. The V and J ends lost 4 bases and 5 bases respectively, with 12 bases between them. In nucleotides, the CDR3 is TGTGCCAGCAGCACGGTCGGGAGTGAGACCCAGTACTTC. This encodes CASSTVGSETQYF.

The rearrangement joins TRBV28 to TRBJ2-6, with 10 bases lining up with TRBD1. This CDR3 has 19 amino acids. V was clipped by 4 bases and J by 0 bases; unmatched bases: 9. CDR1 and CDR2 from the germline V gene are MDHEN and SYDVKM. In DNA form, the CDR3 reads TGTGCCAGCAGTTCTCATCCGACAGGGGGCTACTCTGGGGCCAACGTCCTGACTTTC. Translation: CASSSHPTGGYSGANVLTF. Combining the CDR3 with reference TRBV28 and TRBJ2-6 gives the whole variable domain DVKVTQSSRYLVKRTGEKVFLECVQDMDHENMFWYRQDPGLGLRLIYFSYDVKMKEKGDIPEGYSVSREKKERFSLILESASTNQTSMYLCASSSHPTGGYSGANVLTFGAGSRLTVL.

This clonotype has more than one count but fewer than ten. The chain is built from TRBV5-6 and TRBJ2-1; D gene uncertain. CDR3 length: 15 residues. Trimming left V 2 bases short and J 4 bases short, with 13 bases between. Germline-derived CDR1 and CDR2 are SGHDT and YYEEEE. The chain's CDR3 is CASSFSDVGYNEQFF. CDR3 coding DNA: TGTGCCAGCAGCTTTTCGGACGTAGGGTACAATGAGCAGTTCTTC. The full variable domain, completed using reference TRBV5-6 and TRBJ2-1, is DAGVTQSPTHLIKTRGQQVTLRCSPKSGHDTVSWYQQALGQGPQFIFQYYEEEERQRGNFPDRFSGHQFPNYSSELNVNALLLGDSALYLCASSFSDVGYNEQFFGPGTRLTVL.

The sample holds many counts of this clonotype. V and J are TRBV27 and TRBJ1-1; 8 bases match TRBD1. CDR1 and CDR2 from the germline V gene are MNHEY and SMNVEV (reference sequence). Trimming at V came to 7 bases and at J to 1 base, leaving 5 bases not matched to a gene. This CDR3 comprises 14 residues. The CDR3 region has the DNA TGTGCCAGCACCCCCGGGACAGGGAACACTGAAGCTTTCTTT. The encoded protein is CASTPGTGNTEAFF.

The chain recombines TRBV10-3 with TRBJ2-3; TRBD2 matches at 12 bases. The germline CDR1 and CDR2 sequences are ENHRY and SYGVKD. V gave up 6 bases and J gave up 3 bases; unmatched junction bases: 4. The CDR3 is 15 amino acids. The CDR3 sequence is CAIRVGLAGTDTQYF. In DNA form, the CDR3 reads TGTGCCATCAGGGTAGGACTAGCGGGAACAGATACGCAGTATTTT.

The chain employs TRBV27 and TRBJ1-2, with TRBD1 matching 10 bases. V lost 10 bases and J lost 2; bases outside the gene matches: 4. Per germline, CDR1 MNHEY and CDR2 SMNVEV (reference sequence). CDR3 size: 13 residues. The CDR3 DNA reads TGTGCCACTCCGGGACAGGGGAACTATGGCTACACCTTC. It encodes CATPGQGNYGYTF.

V gene TRBV9 combines with J gene TRBJ2-7; 11 nucleotides align to TRBD1. V shed 4 bases, J shed 6 bases, and the junction held 6 bases outside the gene matches. This CDR3 comprises 14 residues. Germline CDR1 and CDR2: SGDLS and YYNGEE. CDR3 in amino acids: CASSLTGTGGEQYF. Written as DNA, the CDR3 is TGTGCCAGCAGCTTGACCGGGACAGGGGGCGAGCAGTACTTC.

This sequence joins TRBV7-2 and TRBJ2-1; 7 bases line up with TRBD1. Germline assignment: CDR1 SGHTA and CDR2 FQGNSA. The V segment lost 3 bases and the J segment 6 bases; nucleotides outside the gene matches: 5. This CDR3 contains 14 residues. Here the CDR3 reads CASSLGQTSNEQFF. CDR3 DNA: TGTGCCAGCAGCTTGGGACAGACATCCAATGAGCAGTTCTTC.

The J gene is TRBJ2-6, the V gene TRBV5-1, with 9 bases lining up with TRBD1. Losses at the gene ends were 0 bases for V and 0 bases for J; bases not matched to a gene: 4. The CDR3 extends over 18 amino acids. From germline, CDR1 is SGHRS and CDR2 YFSETQ. The CDR3 DNA reads as TGCGCCAGCAGCTTGGAGGGGACAGGGAGCTCTGGGGCCAACGTCCTGACTTTC. The encoded protein is CASSLEGTGSSGANVLTF.

This chain links TRBV6-1 with TRBJ1-5; no firm D call. The CDR3 sequence is 14 residues long. Deletions cut 6 bases from V and 0 bases from J, with 9 bases between. CDR1 MNHNS and CDR2 SASEGT come from the germline V gene. The DNA of the CDR3 is TGTGCCAGCAGGGTTTCTAATAGCAATCAGCCCCAGCATTTT. Amino acid sequence: CASRVSNSNQPQHF.

As DNA, the CDR3 is TGTGCCAGCAGCTTGGGGACTAGCGGGAGGCAAGAGACCCAGTACTTC. This gives the protein CASSLGTSGRQETQYF. V usage is TRBV7-2 and J usage is TRBJ2-5; 15 bases fit TRBD2. This CDR3 spans 16 amino acids. The germline V gene encodes CDR1 SGHTA and CDR2 FQGNSA. J was trimmed by 2 bases and V by 3 bases; bases with no gene match: 1.

This clonotype occurred a few times. This chain links TRBV28 with TRBJ2-1, with D possibly being TRBD2 (6 bases). The CDR3 covers 17 residues. Trimming removed 4 bases at V and 6 bases at J, with 22 bases between. Germline CDR1 is MDHEN and CDR2 is SYDVKM. Here the CDR3 reads CASSSLQDGRMSNEQFF. The DNA of the CDR3 is TGTGCCAGCAGTTCTCTCCAGGACGGGAGAATGAGCAATGAGCAGTTCTTC. The whole variable domain, filled in from reference TRBV28 and TRBJ2-1, reads DVKVTQSSRYLVKRTGEKVFLECVQDMDHENMFWYRQDPGLGLRLIYFSYDVKMKEKGDIPEGYSVSREKKERFSLILESASTNQTSMYLCASSSLQDGRMSNEQFFGPGTRLTVL.

The J gene is TRBJ2-1, the V gene TRBV25-1; TRBD2 might be the D (5 bases). The germline V gene encodes CDR1 MGHDK and CDR2 SYGVNS. This CDR3 is built from 16 residues. Trimming took 2 bases from V and 5 from J, leaving 16 bases between them. Written as DNA, the CDR3 is TGTGCCAGCAGTGAACAACCTCTTACGACTAACAATGAGCAGTTCTTC. It encodes CASSEQPLTTNNEQFF. The full variable domain, its missing parts supplied by reference TRBV25-1 and TRBJ2-1, is EADIYQTPRYLVIGTGKKITLECSQTMGHDKMYWYQQDPGMELHLIHYSYGVNSTEKGDLSSESTVSRIRTEHFPLTLESARPSHTSQYLCASSEQPLTTNNEQFFGPGTRLTVL.

This clonotype was seen more than once but under ten times. This chain links TRBV11-1 with TRBJ2-1; 9 positions agree with TRBD1. V was clipped by 6 bases and J by 5 bases; unmatched bases: 14. The germline CDR1 and CDR2 sequences are SGHAT and FQDESV (reference sequence). The CDR3 has 17 amino acids. The CDR3 DNA is TGTGCCAGCAGACACACATACCCCGGGACAGGGCACAATGAGCAGTTCTTC. Translating it yields CASRHTYPGTGHNEQFF.

The chain links TRBV20-1 to TRBJ2-1, with a tentative D call TRBD2 (5 bases). V shed 0 bases and J shed 10 bases, with 16 bases lying between them. This CDR3 is built from 14 residues. Germline-derived CDR1 and CDR2 are DFQATT and SNEGSKA (reference sequence). CDR3: CSARDRLAPLEQFF. CDR3 DNA sequence: TGCAGTGCTAGAGATAGGCTAGCACCTTTGGAGCAGTTCTTC.

This clonotype was seen a handful of times. V usage is TRBV6-1 and J usage is TRBJ1-2; 7 bases agree with TRBD1. With V trimmed by 6 bases and J by 6 bases, 7 bases remained unmatched. Germline assignment: CDR1 MNHNS and CDR2 SASEGT. CDR3 length: 13 amino acids. CDR3 DNA sequence: TGTGCCAGCAGGAACGACAGGGAACATGGCTACACCTTC. Translation gives CASRNDREHGYTF.

The gene calls are TRBV6-1 and TRBJ2-5; D gene ambiguous. CDR1 is MNHNS, CDR2 SASEGT, per germline. This CDR3 has 19 residues. V dropped 2 bases and J dropped 0 bases, with 22 bases sitting between them. The CDR3 sequence is CASSEKPMATLENQETQYF. The CDR3 DNA is TGTGCCAGCAGTGAAAAACCTATGGCGACACTCGAAAACCAAGAGACCCAGTACTTC.

The rearrangement uses TRBV6-1 and TRBJ1-1; D may be TRBD1 (6 bases). CDR3 length equals 13 residues. The V gene's germline CDR1 is MNHNS and CDR2 SASEGT. Trimming took 6 bases from V and 5 from J, leaving 13 bases between them. The CDR3 DNA sequence: TGTGCCAGCAGGGATTACAGGGATACTGAAGCTTTCTTT. As protein: CASRDYRDTEAFF.

This clonotype was detected only a few times. This rearrangement joins TRBV6-6 to TRBJ1-2; possibly TRBD1 for D (5 bases). Deletions cut 2 bases from V and 6 bases from J, with 13 bases between. Germline lookup yields CDR1 MNHNY and CDR2 SVGAGI (reference sequence). This CDR3 contains 14 residues. CDR3: CASSYLREGNGYTF. As DNA, the CDR3 is TGTGCCAGCAGTTACCTCCGCGAGGGGAATGGCTACACCTTC.

This clonotype was picked up a small number of times. The V and J genes are TRBV9 and TRBJ2-1, with TRBD1 identical over 7 bases. The CDR3 runs 20 residues. Germline values: CDR1 SGDLS, CDR2 YYNGEE. Trimming removed 0 bases from V and 7 bases from J; junction bases left unmatched: 22. CDR3: CASSVGISGSGTAPRNEQFF. The CDR3 nucleotides read TGTGCCAGCAGCGTAGGAATATCGGGGTCGGGGACAGCCCCTCGAAATGAGCAGTTCTTC.

The gene calls are TRBV27 and TRBJ2-7; 9 bases agree with TRBD1. Germline trimming cut 4 bases from V and 7 bases from J; bases unmatched to any gene: 8. Germline V lookup: CDR1 MNHEY, CDR2 SMNVEV (reference sequence). This CDR3 region has 14 residues. The CDR3 nucleotides read TGTGCCAGCAGTTCCGGGGACAGGGCTGGTGAGCAGTACTTC. It translates to CASSSGDRAGEQYF.

In this sample, this clonotype turned up a few times. The chain combines TRBV24-1 with TRBJ2-3; D is tentatively TRBD1 or TRBD2 (6 bases each). This CDR3 comprises 15 residues. CDR1 is KGHDR and CDR2 is SFDVKD in the germline V gene. The germline V and J ends were trimmed by 0 bases and 3 bases, with 9 bases remaining between them. The chain's CDR3 is CATSDLRGLTDTQYF. The CDR3 DNA follows: TGTGCCACCAGTGATTTGCGGGGGCTAACAGATACGCAGTATTTT.

The chain links TRBV29-1 to TRBJ1-4; tentatively, D is TRBD1 (6 bases). Germline lookup yields CDR1 SQVTM and CDR2 ANQGSEA. Trimming took 6 bases from V and 3 from J, leaving 17 bases between them. CDR3 size: 15 residues. This CDR3 is CSVRRQEPSNEKLFF. DNA for the CDR3: TGCAGCGTCCGCAGACAGGAACCCTCTAATGAAAAACTGTTTTTT.

At least ten counts were recorded for this clonotype. The gene calls are TRBV6-1 and TRBJ1-1, with 7 bases lining up with TRBD1. The CDR3 runs to 14 residues. With V trimmed by 5 bases and J by 4 bases, 7 bases remained unmatched. The V gene's germline CDR1 is MNHNS and CDR2 SASEGT. The CDR3 loop is CASSLHRGGTEAFF. The CDR3 DNA sequence: TGTGCCAGCAGTCTGCACAGGGGTGGCACTGAAGCTTTCTTT.

The chain carries TRBV6-1 and TRBJ1-6; D not resolved. This CDR3 is built from 15 residues. V shed 3 bases and J shed 15 bases, with 21 bases lying between them. The germline V gene has CDR1 MNHNS and CDR2 SASEGT. The CDR3 region has the DNA TGTGCCAGCAGTGACTTATGGCAGGAGCTCCTCGACCTCCACTTT. This translates into CASSDLWQELLDLHF.

This clonotype was counted a few times. The chain employs TRBV6-5 and TRBJ1-1; TRBD1 might be the D (5 bases). V lost 2 bases, J lost 3 bases, and 16 bases lay in between. The CDR3 is made up of 16 amino acids. CDR1 MNHEY and CDR2 SVGAGI come from the germline V gene. In DNA, the CDR3 is TGTGCCAGCAGTTACCATGGGACGGACTGGGACACTGAAGCTTTCTTT. Its translation is CASSYHGTDWDTEAFF.

There are a few counts of this clonotype. The CDR3 DNA reads TGTGCCAGTAGGACAGGGGGTCTACTTAACACCGGGGAGCTGTTTTTT. Protein: CASRTGGLLNTGELFF. This rearrangement joins TRBV19 to TRBJ2-2, with TRBD1 matching over 9 bases. Trimming removed 6 bases from V and 2 bases from J; junction bases left unmatched: 7. Per the germline V gene, CDR1 is LNHDA and CDR2 is SQIVND (reference sequence). The CDR3 sequence is 16 residues long.

Concerning this clonotype itself: This clone may be a read error of a much larger clone one base away. CDR3 coding DNA: TGTGCCTGGAGTGTACGGGTACGCCGGATAAGCTACACCTTC. Its translation: CAWSVRVRRISYTF. The rearrangement links TRBV30 to TRBJ1-2, with D unresolved. V was clipped by 0 bases and J by 9 bases, with 17 bases between them. Germline CDR1 is GTSNPN and CDR2 is SVGIG (reference sequence). The CDR3 length is 14 residues. Together with reference TRBV30 and TRBJ1-2, the CDR3 gives the full variable domain: SQTIHQWPATLVQPVGSPLSLECTVEGTSNPNLYWYRQAAGRGLQLLFYSVGIGQISSEVPQNLSASRPQDRQFILSSKKLLLSDSGFYLCAWSVRVRRISYTFGSGTRLTVV.

This clonotype came up a few times. This chain joins TRBV30 and TRBJ2-2; tentative D call: TRBD1 (5 bases). The CDR3 sequence is 15 residues long. Per germline, CDR1 GTSNPN and CDR2 SVGIG (reference sequence). The V end was cut by 0 bases, the J end by 7 bases, with 15 bases between. The CDR3 nucleotides read TGTGCCTGGAGTGTACCTGACAGTGTCGGCGGGGAGCTGTTTTTT. Its translation is CAWSVPDSVGGELFF.